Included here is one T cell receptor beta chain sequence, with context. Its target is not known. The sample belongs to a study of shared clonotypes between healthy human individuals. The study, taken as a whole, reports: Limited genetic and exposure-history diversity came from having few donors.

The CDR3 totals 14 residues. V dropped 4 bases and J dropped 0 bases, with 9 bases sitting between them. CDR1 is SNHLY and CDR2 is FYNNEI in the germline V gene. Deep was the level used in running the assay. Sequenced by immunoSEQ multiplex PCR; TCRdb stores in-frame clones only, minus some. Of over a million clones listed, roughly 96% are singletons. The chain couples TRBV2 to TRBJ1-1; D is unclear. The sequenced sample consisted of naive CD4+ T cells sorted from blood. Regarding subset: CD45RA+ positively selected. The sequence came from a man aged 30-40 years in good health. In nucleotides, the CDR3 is TGTGCCAGCAGTGGAGGACGGTTGAACACTGAAGCTTTCTTT. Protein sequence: CASSGGRLNTEAFF.